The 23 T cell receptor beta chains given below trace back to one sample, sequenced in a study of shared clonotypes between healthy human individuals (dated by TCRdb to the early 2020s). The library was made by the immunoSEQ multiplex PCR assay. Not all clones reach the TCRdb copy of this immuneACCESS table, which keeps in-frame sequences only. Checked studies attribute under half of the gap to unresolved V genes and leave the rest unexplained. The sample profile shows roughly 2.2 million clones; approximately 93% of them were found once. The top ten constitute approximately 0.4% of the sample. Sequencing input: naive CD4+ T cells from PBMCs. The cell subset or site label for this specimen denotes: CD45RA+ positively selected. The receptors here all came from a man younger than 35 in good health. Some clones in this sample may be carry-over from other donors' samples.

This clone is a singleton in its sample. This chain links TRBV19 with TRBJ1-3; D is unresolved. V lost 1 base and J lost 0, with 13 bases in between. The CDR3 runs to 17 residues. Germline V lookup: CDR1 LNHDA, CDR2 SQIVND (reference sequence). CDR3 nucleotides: TGTGCCAGTAGTATAGGTCCGGCTACGAGCTCTGGAAACACCATATATTTT. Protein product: CASSIGPATSSGNTIYF.

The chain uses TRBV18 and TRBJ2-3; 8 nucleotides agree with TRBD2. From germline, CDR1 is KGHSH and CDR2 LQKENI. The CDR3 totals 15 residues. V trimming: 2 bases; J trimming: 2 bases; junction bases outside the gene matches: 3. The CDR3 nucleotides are TGTGCCAGCTCACCAACAGCGGGAGTCACAGATACGCAGTATTTT. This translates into CASSPTAGVTDTQYF.

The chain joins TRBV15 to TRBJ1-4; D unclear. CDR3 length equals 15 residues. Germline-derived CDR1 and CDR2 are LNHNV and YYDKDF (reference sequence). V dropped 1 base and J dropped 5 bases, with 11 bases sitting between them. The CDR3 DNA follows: TGTGCCACCAGCAGAGCTGACAAGAGAAATGAAAAACTGTTTTTT. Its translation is CATSRADKRNEKLFF.

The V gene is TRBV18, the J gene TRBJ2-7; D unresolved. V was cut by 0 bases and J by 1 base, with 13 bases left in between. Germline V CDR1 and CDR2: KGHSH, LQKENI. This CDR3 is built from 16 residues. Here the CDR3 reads CASSPPPRAASYEQYF. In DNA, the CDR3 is TGTGCCAGCTCACCACCCCCCCGGGCGGCATCCTACGAGCAGTACTTC.

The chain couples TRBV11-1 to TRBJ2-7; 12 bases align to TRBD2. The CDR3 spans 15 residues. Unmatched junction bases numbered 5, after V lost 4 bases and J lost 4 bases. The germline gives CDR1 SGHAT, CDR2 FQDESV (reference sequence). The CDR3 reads CASSSPTSGRYEQYF. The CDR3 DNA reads TGTGCCAGCAGCTCCCCGACTAGCGGGAGATACGAGCAGTACTTC.

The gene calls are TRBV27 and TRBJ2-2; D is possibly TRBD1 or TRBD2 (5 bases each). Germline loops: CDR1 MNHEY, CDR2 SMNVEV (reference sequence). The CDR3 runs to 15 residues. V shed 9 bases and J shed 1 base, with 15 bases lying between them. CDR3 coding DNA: TGTGCCAGGGAAACCGGGACGCAGAACACCGGGGAGCTGTTTTTT. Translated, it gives CARETGTQNTGELFF.

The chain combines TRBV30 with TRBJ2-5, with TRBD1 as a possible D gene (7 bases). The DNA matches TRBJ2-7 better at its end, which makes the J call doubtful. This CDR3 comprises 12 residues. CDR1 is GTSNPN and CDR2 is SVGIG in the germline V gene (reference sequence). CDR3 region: CAWSPGGYEQYF. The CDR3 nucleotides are TGTGCCTGGAGCCCAGGGGGGTACGAGCAGTACTTC.

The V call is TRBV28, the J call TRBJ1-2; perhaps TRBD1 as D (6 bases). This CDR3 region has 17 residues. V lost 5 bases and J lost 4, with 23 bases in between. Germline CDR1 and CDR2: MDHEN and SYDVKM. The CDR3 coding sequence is TGTGCCAGCAGTACCCCTATGGGGGGCCGGGGGAGCTATGGCTACACCTTC. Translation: CASSTPMGGRGSYGYTF.

The DNA of the CDR3 is TGCAGCGTCGCACGACGGCAGAACACTGAAGCTTTCTTT. Residues: CSVARRQNTEAFF. This chain joins TRBV29-1 and TRBJ1-1; D gene uncertain. The CDR3 has 13 amino acids. Germline CDR1 and CDR2: SQVTM and ANQGSEA. The V end lost 6 bases, the J end lost 1 base, and 12 bases lay between the germline ends.

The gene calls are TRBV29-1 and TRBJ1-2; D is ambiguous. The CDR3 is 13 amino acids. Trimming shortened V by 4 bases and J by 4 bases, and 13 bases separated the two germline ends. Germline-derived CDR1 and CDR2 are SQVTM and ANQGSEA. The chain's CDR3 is CSVVGLSGYGYTF. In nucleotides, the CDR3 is TGCAGCGTTGTTGGATTGTCGGGCTATGGCTACACCTTC.

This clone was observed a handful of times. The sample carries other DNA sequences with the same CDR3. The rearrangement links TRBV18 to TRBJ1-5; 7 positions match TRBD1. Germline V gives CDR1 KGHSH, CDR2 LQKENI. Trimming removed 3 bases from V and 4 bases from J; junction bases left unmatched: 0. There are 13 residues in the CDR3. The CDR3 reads CASSPDRNQPQHF. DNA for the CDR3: TGTGCCAGCTCACCGGACAGGAATCAGCCCCAGCATTTT.

The CDR3 loop reads CASSTRLQGASSNQPQHF. CDR3 DNA sequence: TGTGCCAGCAGCACTCGTCTCCAGGGGGCCAGTAGCAATCAGCCCCAGCATTTT. The chain recombines TRBV21-1 with TRBJ1-5; TRBD1 is the table's D call, not checked against the DNA. TRBV21-1 has pseudogene status. This CDR3 comprises 18 residues.

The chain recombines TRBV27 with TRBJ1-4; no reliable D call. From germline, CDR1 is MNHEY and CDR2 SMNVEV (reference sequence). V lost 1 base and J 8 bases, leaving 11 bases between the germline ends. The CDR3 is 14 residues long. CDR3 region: CASSLFWDGEKLFF. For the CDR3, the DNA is TGTGCCAGCAGTTTATTTTGGGATGGGGAAAAACTGTTTTTT.

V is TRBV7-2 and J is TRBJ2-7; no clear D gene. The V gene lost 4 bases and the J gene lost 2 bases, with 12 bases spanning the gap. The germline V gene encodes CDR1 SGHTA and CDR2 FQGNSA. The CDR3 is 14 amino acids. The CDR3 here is CASSSARPPYEQYF. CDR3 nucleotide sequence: TGTGCCAGCAGCTCCGCGCGCCCGCCCTACGAGCAGTACTTC.

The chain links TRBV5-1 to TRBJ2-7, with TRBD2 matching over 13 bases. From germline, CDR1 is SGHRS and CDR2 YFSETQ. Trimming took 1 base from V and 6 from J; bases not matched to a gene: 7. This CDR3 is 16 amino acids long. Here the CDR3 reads CASSLTGTSGIGEQYF. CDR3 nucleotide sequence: TGCGCCAGCAGCTTGACTGGGACTAGCGGGATCGGCGAGCAGTACTTC.

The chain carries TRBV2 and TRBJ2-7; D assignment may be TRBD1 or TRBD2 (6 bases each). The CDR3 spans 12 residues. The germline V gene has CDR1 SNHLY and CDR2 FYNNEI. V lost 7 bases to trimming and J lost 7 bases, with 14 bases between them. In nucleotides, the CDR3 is TGTGCCAGCATACCGGGGGCGGGGGAGCAGTACTTC. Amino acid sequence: CASIPGAGEQYF.

CDR3 sequence (DNA): TGTGCCAGCAGTTTAGTGGGGGTAGGAGTAATGAAGAAACTGTTTTTT. It is translated as CASSLVGVGVMKKLFF. The rearrangement joins TRBV28 to TRBJ1-4, with TRBD1 as a possible D gene (5 bases). Germline CDR1 and CDR2: MDHEN and SYDVKM. The CDR3 is made up of 16 amino acids. The V end was cut by 2 bases, the J end by 11 bases, with 21 bases between.

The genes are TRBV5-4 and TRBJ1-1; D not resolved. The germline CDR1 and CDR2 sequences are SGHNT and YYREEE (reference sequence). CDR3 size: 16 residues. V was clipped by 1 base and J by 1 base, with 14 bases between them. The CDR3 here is CASSLSIRAANTEAFF. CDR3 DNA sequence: TGTGCCAGCAGCTTGAGTATTAGGGCAGCGAACACTGAAGCTTTCTTT.

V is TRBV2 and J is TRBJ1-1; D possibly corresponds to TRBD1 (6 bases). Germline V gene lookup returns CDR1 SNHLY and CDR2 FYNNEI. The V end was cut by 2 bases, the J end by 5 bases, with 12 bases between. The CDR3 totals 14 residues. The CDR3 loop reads CASSEQGQSTEAFF. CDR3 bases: TGTGCCAGCAGTGAACAGGGGCAATCGACTGAAGCTTTCTTT. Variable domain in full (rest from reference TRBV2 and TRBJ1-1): EPEVTQTPSHQVTQMGQEVILRCVPISNHLYFYWYRQILGQKVEFLVSFYNNEISEKSEIFDDQFSVERPDGSNFTLKIRSTKLEDSAMYFCASSEQGQSTEAFFGQGTRLTVV.

The CDR3 here is CASSWTGGYNEQFF. Here the CDR3 DNA reads TGTGCCAGCAGCTGGACAGGGGGCTACAATGAGCAGTTCTTC. The V gene is TRBV7-3, the J gene TRBJ2-1; TRBD1 matches 10 bases. In germline, CDR1 is SGHTA, CDR2 FQGTGA. The V and J ends lost 4 bases and 3 bases, in that order; junction bases with no gene match: 0. The CDR3 is 14 residues long.

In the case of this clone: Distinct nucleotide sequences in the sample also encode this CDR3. The CDR3 protein is CASSLGGVNTEAFF. The CDR3 DNA follows: TGCGCCAGCAGCTTGGGGGGTGTGAACACTGAAGCTTTCTTT. The chain has TRBV5-1 and TRBJ1-1; D unclear. The CDR3 has 14 residues. V gave up 0 bases and J gave up 0 bases, with 6 bases separating them. The germline gives CDR1 SGHRS, CDR2 YFSETQ. Full variable domain (remainder filled in from reference TRBV5-1 and TRBJ1-1): KAGVTQTPRYLIKTRGQQVTLSCSPISGHRSVSWYQQTPGQGLQFLFEYFSETQRNKGNFPGRFSGRQFSNSRSEMNVSTLELGDSALYLCASSLGGVNTEAFFGQGTRLTVV.

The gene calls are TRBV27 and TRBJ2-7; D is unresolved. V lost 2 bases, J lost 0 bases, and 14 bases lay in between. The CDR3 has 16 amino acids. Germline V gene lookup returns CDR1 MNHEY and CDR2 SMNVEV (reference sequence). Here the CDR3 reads CASSLGLGYDSYEQYF. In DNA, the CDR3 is TGTGCCAGCAGTTTAGGCCTGGGATATGACTCCTACGAGCAGTACTTC.

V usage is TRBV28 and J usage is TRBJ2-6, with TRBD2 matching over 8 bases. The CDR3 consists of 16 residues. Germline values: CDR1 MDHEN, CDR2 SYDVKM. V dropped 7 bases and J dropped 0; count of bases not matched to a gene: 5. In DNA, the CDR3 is TGTGCCAGCACCTCGGGGGGGGCCTCTGGGGCCAACGTCCTGACTTTC. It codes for CASTSGGASGANVLTF. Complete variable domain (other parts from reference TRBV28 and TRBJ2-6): DVKVTQSSRYLVKRTGEKVFLECVQDMDHENMFWYRQDPGLGLRLIYFSYDVKMKEKGDIPEGYSVSREKKERFSLILESASTNQTSMYLCASTSGGASGANVLTFGAGSRLTVL.